Each of the 5 T cell receptor beta chains below was sequenced from the same sample in a study of a mutant IDH1 vaccine in newly diagnosed glioma. As to time point: week 23, last vaccination. A single vaccine dose contained 300 ug of mutant IDH1 20-mer peptide, and topical imiquimod was used with it. Their target antigens are unknown. Clones were sequenced by immunoSEQ multiplex PCR, and TCRdb holds only the in-frame ones, with some missing. Here the sample spans tens of thousands of clones, around 83% being singletons. This sample comprised PBMCs, obtained from a glioma patient whose treatment included an IDH1 peptide vaccine. These receptors originate from a woman aged 45-59 years with glioma.

V is TRBV5-6 and J is TRBJ2-3; D might be TRBD2 (8 bases). The CDR3 contains 18 residues. The germline V gene encodes CDR1 SGHDT and CDR2 YYEEEE. Deletions cut 2 bases from V and 1 base from J, with 20 bases between. DNA for the CDR3: TGTGCCAGCAGCTTCCTACTAGCGGAGGGGGCTGGCACAGATACGCAGTATTTT. Residues: CASSFLLAEGAGTDTQYF.

The chain uses TRBV28 and TRBJ2-7; 8 bases are a match to TRBD2. Unmatched junction bases numbered 3, after V lost 4 bases and J lost 4 bases. Per the germline V gene, CDR1 is MDHEN and CDR2 is SYDVKM. The CDR3 sequence is 13 residues long. The CDR3 here is CASSSTSGYEQYF. The CDR3 bases are TGTGCCAGCAGTTCTACTAGCGGATACGAGCAGTACTTC.

The sample holds a few counts of this clone. V gene TRBV7-6 combines with J gene TRBJ1-2; D gene unclear. Germline CDR1 reads SGHVS; CDR2 reads FNYEAQ. The CDR3 has 13 residues. The V end lost 5 bases, the J end lost 5 bases, and 12 bases lay between the germline ends. The CDR3 spells CASSTGKRYGYTF. CDR3 DNA sequence: TGTGCCAGCAGCACGGGGAAGAGATATGGCTACACCTTC.

J is TRBJ2-7 and V is TRBV11-2; a possible D gene is TRBD2 (7 bases). CDR3 length equals 14 residues. Germline CDR1 reads SGHAT; CDR2 reads FQNNGV. V was shortened by 1 base and J by 3 bases, with 10 bases between the two germline ends. The CDR3: CASSLVRGGYEQYF. CDR3 DNA: TGTGCCAGCAGCTTAGTGAGGGGGGGCTACGAGCAGTACTTC.

V usage is TRBV19 and J usage is TRBJ2-3, with 7 bases matching TRBD1. With V trimmed by 5 bases and J by 4 bases, 9 bases remained unmatched. Germline CDR1 LNHDA, CDR2 SQIVND (reference sequence). This CDR3 has 15 amino acids. The CDR3 DNA reads as TGTGCCAGTAGTTCCGGACAGGAGCGCGCAGATACGCAGTATTTT. This encodes CASSSGQERADTQYF. Using reference TRBV19 and TRBJ2-3 for the parts outside the CDR3, the full variable domain is DGGITQSPKYLFRKEGQNVTLSCEQNLNHDAMYWYRQDPGQGLRLIYYSQIVNDFQKGDIAEGYSVSREKKESFPLTVTSAQKNPTAFYLCASSSGQERADTQYFGPGTRLTVL.